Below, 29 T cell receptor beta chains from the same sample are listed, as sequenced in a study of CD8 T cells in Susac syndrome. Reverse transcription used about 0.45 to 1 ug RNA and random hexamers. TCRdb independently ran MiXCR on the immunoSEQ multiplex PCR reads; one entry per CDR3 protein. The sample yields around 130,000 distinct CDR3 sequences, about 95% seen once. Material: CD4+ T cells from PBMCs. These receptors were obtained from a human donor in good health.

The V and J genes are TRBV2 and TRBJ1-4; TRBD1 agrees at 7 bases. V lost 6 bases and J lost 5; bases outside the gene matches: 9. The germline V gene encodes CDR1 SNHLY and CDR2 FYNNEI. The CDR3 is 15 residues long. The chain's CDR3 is CASRDDRAFNEKLFF. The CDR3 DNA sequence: TGTGCCAGCAGGGATGACAGGGCCTTCAATGAAAAACTGTTTTTT.

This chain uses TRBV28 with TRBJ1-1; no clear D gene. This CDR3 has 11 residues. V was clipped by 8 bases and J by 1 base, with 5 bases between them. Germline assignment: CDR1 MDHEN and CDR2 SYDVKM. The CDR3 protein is CASRENTEAFF. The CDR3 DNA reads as TGTGCCAGCCGGGAGAACACTGAAGCTTTCTTT.

The CDR3 DNA follows: TGTGCCAGCTCACCGAAGGGACAGGGGGCTGGAAACACCATATATTTT. This translates into CASSPKGQGAGNTIYF. The chain employs TRBV18 and TRBJ1-3; 11 nucleotides align to TRBD1. Germline-derived CDR1 and CDR2 are KGHSH and LQKENI. V dropped 3 bases and J dropped 2; count of bases not matched to a gene: 3. The CDR3 covers 16 residues.

CDR3 sequence reads: CASSLRQGSGANVLTF. In nucleotides, the CDR3 is TGCGCCAGCAGCTTGAGGCAGGGCTCTGGGGCCAACGTCCTGACTTTC. The genes are TRBV5-1 and TRBJ2-6; tentatively, D is TRBD1 (5 bases). Germline V gives CDR1 SGHRS, CDR2 YFSETQ. Trimming cost V 1 base and J 0 bases, with 8 bases left between them. The CDR3 has 16 amino acids. The entire variable domain, with the rest obtained from reference TRBV5-1 and TRBJ2-6, is as follows: KAGVTQTPRYLIKTRGQQVTLSCSPISGHRSVSWYQQTPGQGLQFLFEYFSETQRNKGNFPGRFSGRQFSNSRSEMNVSTLELGDSALYLCASSLRQGSGANVLTFGAGSRLTVL.

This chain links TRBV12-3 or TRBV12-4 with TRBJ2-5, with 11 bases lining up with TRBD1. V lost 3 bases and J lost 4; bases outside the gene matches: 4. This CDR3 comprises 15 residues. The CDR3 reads CASSFWTGGGETQYF. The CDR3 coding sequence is TGTGCCAGCAGTTTTTGGACAGGGGGCGGAGAGACCCAGTACTTC.

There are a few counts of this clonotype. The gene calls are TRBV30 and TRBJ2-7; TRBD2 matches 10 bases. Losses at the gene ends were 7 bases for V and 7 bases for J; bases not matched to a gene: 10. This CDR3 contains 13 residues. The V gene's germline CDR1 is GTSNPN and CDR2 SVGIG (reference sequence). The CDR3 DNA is TGTGCCTTGACGACTAGCGGGTTGGGGGAGCAGTACTTC. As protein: CALTTSGLGEQYF.

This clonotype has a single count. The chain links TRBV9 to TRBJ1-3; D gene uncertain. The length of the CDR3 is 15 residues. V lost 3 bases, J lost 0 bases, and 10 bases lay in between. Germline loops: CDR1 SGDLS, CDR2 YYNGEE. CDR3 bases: TGTGCCAGCAGCGATAGACATTACTCTGGAAACACCATATATTTT. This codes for CASSDRHYSGNTIYF.

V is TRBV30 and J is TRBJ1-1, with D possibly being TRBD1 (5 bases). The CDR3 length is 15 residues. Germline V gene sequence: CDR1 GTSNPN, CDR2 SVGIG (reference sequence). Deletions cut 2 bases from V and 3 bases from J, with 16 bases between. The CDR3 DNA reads TGTGCCTGGAGTTTCGGAGGGGAGTGGGACACTGAAGCTTTCTTT. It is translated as CAWSFGGEWDTEAFF. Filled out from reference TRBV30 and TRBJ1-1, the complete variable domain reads SQTIHQWPATLVQPVGSPLSLECTVEGTSNPNLYWYRQAAGRGLQLLFYSVGIGQISSEVPQNLSASRPQDRQFILSSKKLLLSDSGFYLCAWSFGGEWDTEAFFGQGTRLTVV.

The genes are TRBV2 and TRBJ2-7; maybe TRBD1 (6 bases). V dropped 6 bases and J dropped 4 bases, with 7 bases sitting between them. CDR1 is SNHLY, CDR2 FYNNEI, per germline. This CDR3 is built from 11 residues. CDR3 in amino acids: CASRDSYEQYF. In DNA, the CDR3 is TGTGCCAGCAGGGACAGTTACGAGCAGTACTTC.

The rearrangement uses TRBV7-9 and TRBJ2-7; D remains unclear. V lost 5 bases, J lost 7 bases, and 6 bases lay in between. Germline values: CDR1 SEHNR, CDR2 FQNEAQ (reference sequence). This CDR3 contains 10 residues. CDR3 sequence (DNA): TGTGCCAGCAGCCCCGAAGAGCAGTACTTC. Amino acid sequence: CASSPEEQYF.

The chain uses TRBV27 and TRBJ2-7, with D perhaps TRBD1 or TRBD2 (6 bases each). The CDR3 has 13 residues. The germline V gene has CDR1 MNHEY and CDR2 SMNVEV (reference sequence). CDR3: CASKGGRHYEQYF. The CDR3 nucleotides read TGTGCTTCTAAGGGGGGCAGACATTACGAGCAGTACTTC.

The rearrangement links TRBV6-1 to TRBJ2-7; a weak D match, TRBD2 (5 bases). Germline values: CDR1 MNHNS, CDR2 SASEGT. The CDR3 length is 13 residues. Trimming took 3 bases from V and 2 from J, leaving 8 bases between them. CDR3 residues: CASSDLAAYEQYF. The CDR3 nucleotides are TGTGCCAGCAGTGATCTAGCAGCCTACGAGCAGTACTTC.

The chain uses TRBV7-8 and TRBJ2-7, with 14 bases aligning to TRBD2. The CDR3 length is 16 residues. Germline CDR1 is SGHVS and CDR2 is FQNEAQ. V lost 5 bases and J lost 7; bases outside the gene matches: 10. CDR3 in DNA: TGTGCCAGCAGCCCCGGGACTAGCGGGAGTAGGGAAGAGCAGTACTTC. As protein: CASSPGTSGSREEQYF.

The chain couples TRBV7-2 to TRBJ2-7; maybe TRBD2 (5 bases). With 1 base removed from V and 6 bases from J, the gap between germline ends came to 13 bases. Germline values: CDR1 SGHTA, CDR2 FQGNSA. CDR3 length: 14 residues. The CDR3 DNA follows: TGTGCCAGCAGCTTAGGAGGGAGTTCCCTCGAGCAGTACTTC. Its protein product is CASSLGGSSLEQYF.

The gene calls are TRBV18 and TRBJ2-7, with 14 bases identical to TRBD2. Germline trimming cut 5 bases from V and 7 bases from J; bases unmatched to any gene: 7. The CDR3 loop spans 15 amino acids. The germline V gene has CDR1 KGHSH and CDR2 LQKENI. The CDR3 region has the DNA TGTGCCAGCTCAACGGGACTAGCGGGAGCATGGGAGCAGTACTTC. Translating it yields CASSTGLAGAWEQYF. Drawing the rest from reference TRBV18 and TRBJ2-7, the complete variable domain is NAGVMQNPRHLVRRRGQEARLRCSPMKGHSHVYWYRQLPEEGLKFMVYLQKENIIDESGMPKERFSAEFPKEGPSILRIQQVVRGDSAAYFCASSTGLAGAWEQYFGPGTRLTVT.

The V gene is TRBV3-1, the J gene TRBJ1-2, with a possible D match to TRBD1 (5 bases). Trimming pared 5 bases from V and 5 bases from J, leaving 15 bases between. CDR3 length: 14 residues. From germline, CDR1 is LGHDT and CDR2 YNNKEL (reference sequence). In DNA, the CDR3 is TGTGCCAGCAGCGCCGCGGGGGGTGGATATGGCTACACCTTC. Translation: CASSAAGGGYGYTF.

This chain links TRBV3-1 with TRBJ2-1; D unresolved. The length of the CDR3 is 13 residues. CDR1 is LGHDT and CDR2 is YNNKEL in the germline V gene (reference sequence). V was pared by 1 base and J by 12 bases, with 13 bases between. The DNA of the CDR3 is TGTGCCAGCAGCCAAGTTCCGGCGCACGGGCAGTTCTTC. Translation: CASSQVPAHGQFF.

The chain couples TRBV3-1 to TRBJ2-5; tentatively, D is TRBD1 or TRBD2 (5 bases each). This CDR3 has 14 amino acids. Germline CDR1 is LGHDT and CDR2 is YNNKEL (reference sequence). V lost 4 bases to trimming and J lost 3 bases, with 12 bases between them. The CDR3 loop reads CASSPGTAKETQYF. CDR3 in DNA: TGTGCCAGCAGCCCCGGGACGGCTAAAGAGACCCAGTACTTC.

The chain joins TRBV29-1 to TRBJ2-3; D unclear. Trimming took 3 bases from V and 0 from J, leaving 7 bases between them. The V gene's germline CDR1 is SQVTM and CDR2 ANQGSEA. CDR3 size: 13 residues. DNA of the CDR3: TGCAGCGTTGACACGTCAAGCACAGATACGCAGTATTTT. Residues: CSVDTSSTDTQYF.

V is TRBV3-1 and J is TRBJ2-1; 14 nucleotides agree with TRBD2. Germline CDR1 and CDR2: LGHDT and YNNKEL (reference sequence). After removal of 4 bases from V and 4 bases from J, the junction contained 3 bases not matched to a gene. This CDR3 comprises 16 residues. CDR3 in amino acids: CASSPGLAGGYNEQFF. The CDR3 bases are TGTGCCAGCAGCCCCGGACTAGCGGGGGGTTACAATGAGCAGTTCTTC.

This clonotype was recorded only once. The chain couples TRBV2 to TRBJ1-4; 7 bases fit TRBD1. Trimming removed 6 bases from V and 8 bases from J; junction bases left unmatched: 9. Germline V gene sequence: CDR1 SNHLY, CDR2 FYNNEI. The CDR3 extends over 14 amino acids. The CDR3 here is CASRTGTVGEKLFF. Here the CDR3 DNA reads TGTGCCAGCAGAACCGGGACAGTGGGCGAAAAACTGTTTTTT.

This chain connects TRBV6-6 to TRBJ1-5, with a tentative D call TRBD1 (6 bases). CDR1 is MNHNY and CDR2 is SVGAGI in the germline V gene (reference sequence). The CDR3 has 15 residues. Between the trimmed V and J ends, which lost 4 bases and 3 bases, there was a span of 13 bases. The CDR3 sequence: CASSLGTFYNQPQHF. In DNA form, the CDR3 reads TGTGCCAGCAGTTTGGGGACATTCTACAATCAGCCCCAGCATTTT.

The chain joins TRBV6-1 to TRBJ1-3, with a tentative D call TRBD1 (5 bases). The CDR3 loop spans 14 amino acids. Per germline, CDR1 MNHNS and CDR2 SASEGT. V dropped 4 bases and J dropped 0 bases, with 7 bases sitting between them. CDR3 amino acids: CASSGQSSGNTIYF. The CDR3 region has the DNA TGTGCCAGCAGTGGACAGAGCTCTGGAAACACCATATATTTT.

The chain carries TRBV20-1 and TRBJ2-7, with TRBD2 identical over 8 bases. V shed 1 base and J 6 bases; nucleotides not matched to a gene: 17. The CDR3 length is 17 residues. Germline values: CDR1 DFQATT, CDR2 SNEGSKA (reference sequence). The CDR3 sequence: CSARGMGSGLAPAEQYF. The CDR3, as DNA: TGCAGTGCTAGAGGCATGGGGAGCGGACTAGCTCCTGCCGAGCAGTACTTC.

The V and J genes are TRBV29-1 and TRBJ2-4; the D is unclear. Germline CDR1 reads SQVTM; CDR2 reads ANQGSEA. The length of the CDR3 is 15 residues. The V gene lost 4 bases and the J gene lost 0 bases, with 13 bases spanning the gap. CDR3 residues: CSVVLSSLAKNIQYF. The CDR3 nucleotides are TGCAGCGTTGTTCTCAGCTCGCTAGCCAAAAACATTCAGTACTTC.

CDR3 in amino acids: CASSKQGRGTEAFF. CDR3 in DNA: TGTGCCAGCAGCAAACAGGGCCGGGGAACTGAAGCTTTCTTT. The V call is TRBV6-6, the J call TRBJ1-1; D perhaps matches TRBD1 (6 bases). Germline V gene sequence: CDR1 MNHNY, CDR2 SVGAGI (reference sequence). The CDR3 has 14 residues. V was pared by 6 bases and J by 5 bases, with 16 bases between.

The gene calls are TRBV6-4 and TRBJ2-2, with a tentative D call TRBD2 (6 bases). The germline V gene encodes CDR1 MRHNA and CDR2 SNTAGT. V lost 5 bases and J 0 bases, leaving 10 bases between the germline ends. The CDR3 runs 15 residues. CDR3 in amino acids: CASSLLATNTGELFF. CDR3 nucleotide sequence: TGTGCCAGCAGTCTACTAGCTACGAACACCGGGGAGCTGTTTTTT.

CDR3 loop: CSARDRGYNEQFF. DNA for the CDR3: TGCAGTGCTAGGGACAGGGGGTACAATGAGCAGTTCTTC. This chain connects TRBV20-1 to TRBJ2-1; 10 bases map to TRBD1. V gave up 3 bases and J gave up 4 bases; unmatched junction bases: 0. CDR3 size: 13 residues. CDR1 is DFQATT, CDR2 SNEGSKA, per germline (reference sequence).

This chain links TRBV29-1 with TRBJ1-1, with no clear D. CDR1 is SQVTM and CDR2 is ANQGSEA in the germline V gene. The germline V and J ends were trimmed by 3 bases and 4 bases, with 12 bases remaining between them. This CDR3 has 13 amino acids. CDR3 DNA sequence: TGCAGCGTTGATTTCGGGTCGGGCACTGAAGCTTTCTTT. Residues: CSVDFGSGTEAFF.